This T cell receptor (beta chain) was identified in a study of T cell changes during pregnancy in multiple sclerosis (dated by TCRdb to about 2019). About the study as a whole: The study examined how the T cell repertoire changed over the course of pregnancy in women with multiple sclerosis.

This clone was counted a single time. Its antigen is still unknown. No base-level quality is on record; no much larger clone is a single base apart. Library preparation employed the immunoSEQ multiplex PCR assay. TCRdb carries this immuneACCESS record with in-frame sequences only. Its versions omit some clonotypes, under half of them owing to an unresolved V gene in the studies checked, with the rest unexplained. The sample includes about 70,000 clones, with roughly nine tenths observed a single time. The ten largest clones represent roughly 2.1% of the sample. Based on the germline V gene (reference sequence), the CDR1 and CDR2 sequences are PRHDT and FYEKMQ. A distance of 9 bases separates the germline ends of V and J, which lose 4 bases and 4 bases respectively. CDR3 length: 13 amino acids, cysteine to phenylalanine. Kept here is only the CDR3 DNA, which spans 39 bases and is read in frame from base 1.

The sample consisted of peripheral blood, taken in the second trimester of pregnancy. This receptor was obtained from a female donor in good health, enrolled as a control in a pregnancy study. The rearranged chain carries TRBV13 and TRBJ2-3; no D gene call is confident. For the CDR3, the sequence is CASSSQQSDTQYF. The DNA sequence is given as TGTGCCAGCAGCTCGCAACAGTCAGATACGCAGTATTTT.